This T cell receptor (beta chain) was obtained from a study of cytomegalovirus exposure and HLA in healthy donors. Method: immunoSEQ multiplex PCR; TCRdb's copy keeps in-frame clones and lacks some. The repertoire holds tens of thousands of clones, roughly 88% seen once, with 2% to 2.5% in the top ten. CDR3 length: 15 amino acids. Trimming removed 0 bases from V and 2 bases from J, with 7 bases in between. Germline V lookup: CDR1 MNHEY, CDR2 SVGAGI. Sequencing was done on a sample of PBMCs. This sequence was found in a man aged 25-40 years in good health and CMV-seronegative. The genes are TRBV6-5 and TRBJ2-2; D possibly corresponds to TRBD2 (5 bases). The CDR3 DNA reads TGTGCCAGCAGTTACTCGGCGGGTAACACCGGGGAGCTGTTTTTT. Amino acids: CASSYSAGNTGELFF.